These 21 T cell receptor beta chains share one sample of origin, sequenced in a study of blood T cell repertoires in COVID-19. TCRdb keeps only in-frame clones here, not all; method: immunoSEQ multiplex PCR. The data show some 93,000 clones, with 65% to 90% seen just once and under 4.5% held by the top ten. The specimen was peripheral blood. These receptors all come from a man in his sixties with acute or convalescent COVID-19.

This chain joins TRBV19 and TRBJ1-2, with D perhaps matching TRBD1 (6 bases). This CDR3 region has 14 residues. The V end was cut by 5 bases, the J end by 2 bases, with 12 bases between. The germline gives CDR1 LNHDA, CDR2 SQIVND (reference sequence). This CDR3 is CASSLRTENYGYTF. As DNA, the CDR3 is TGTGCCAGTAGTCTCCGGACAGAGAACTATGGCTACACCTTC. The variable domain in full, completed from reference TRBV19 and TRBJ1-2, reads DGGITQSPKYLFRKEGQNVTLSCEQNLNHDAMYWYRQDPGQGLRLIYYSQIVNDFQKGDIAEGYSVSREKKESFPLTVTSAQKNPTAFYLCASSLRTENYGYTFGSGTRLTVV.

CDR3 region: CASSYSAQGREETQYF. Here the CDR3 DNA reads TGTGCCAGCAGTTACTCGGCCCAGGGCCGGGAAGAGACCCAGTACTTC. J is TRBJ2-5 and V is TRBV6-2 or TRBV6-3, with a tentative D call TRBD1 (5 bases). The V gene's germline CDR1 is MNHEY and CDR2 SVGEGT. Trimming pared 0 bases from V and 3 bases from J, leaving 14 bases between. This CDR3 comprises 16 residues.

The count of this clone is one. This chain connects TRBV5-1 to TRBJ1-6; D remains ambiguous. This CDR3 spans 14 amino acids. V was trimmed by 3 bases and J by 8 bases, leaving 12 bases between them. Germline V lookup: CDR1 SGHRS, CDR2 YFSETQ. CDR3 loop: CASSSGERYSPLHF. The CDR3 DNA sequence: TGCGCCAGCAGCTCCGGAGAGCGATATTCACCCCTCCACTTT.

This clone appeared a single time. The chain employs TRBV6-5 and TRBJ2-7; TRBD1 might be the D (6 bases). The germline CDR1 and CDR2 sequences are MNHEY and SVGAGI. The CDR3 extends over 15 amino acids. The V gene lost 5 bases and the J gene lost 0 bases, with 14 bases spanning the gap. CDR3 DNA: TGTGCCAGCAGTCTCTGGACAGAATCCTCCTACGAGCAGTACTTC. It specifies CASSLWTESSYEQYF.

The V gene is TRBV25-1, the J gene TRBJ1-3, with D tentatively TRBD1 (6 bases). V lost 4 bases and J lost 4, with 11 bases in between. Germline V gene data show CDR1 as MGHDK and CDR2 as SYGVNS. The CDR3 is 14 amino acids. In nucleotides, the CDR3 is TGTGCCAGCAGTGCCGGGGGGCAGGGAAACACCATATATTTT. Translation: CASSAGGQGNTIYF.

This CDR3 is CASSPVVGIQYF. Written as DNA, the CDR3 is TGTGCCAGCAGTCCGGTCGTCGGCATTCAGTACTTC. The rearrangement uses TRBV6-5 and TRBJ2-4; D remains ambiguous. This CDR3 spans 12 amino acids. Germline loops: CDR1 MNHEY, CDR2 SVGAGI. V shed 5 bases and J shed 9 bases, with 11 bases lying between them.

The CDR3 protein is CAINDGTRGSGELFF. DNA of the CDR3: TGTGCCATCAACGACGGGACTCGGGGGTCCGGGGAGCTGTTTTTT. The rearrangement joins TRBV10-3 to TRBJ2-2; TRBD2 is a possible D gene (6 bases). Germline loops: CDR1 ENHRY, CDR2 SYGVKD. This CDR3 is 15 amino acids long. With 7 bases removed from V and 6 bases from J, the gap between germline ends came to 18 bases.

The V call is TRBV18, the J call TRBJ2-3, with D maybe TRBD1 (6 bases). Germline V gives CDR1 KGHSH, CDR2 LQKENI. V was trimmed by 6 bases and J by 0 bases, leaving 13 bases between them. The CDR3 contains 15 residues. CDR3 in DNA: TGTGCCAGCTCTCCGACAGGACCTAGCACAGATACGCAGTATTTT. It translates to CASSPTGPSTDTQYF.

This rearrangement joins TRBV18 to TRBJ2-3, with 9 bases identical to TRBD2. J gave up 2 bases and V 1 base, and 1 base lay outside the gene matches. The CDR3 sequence is 15 residues long. CDR1 and CDR2 (germline): KGHSH, LQKENI. Here the CDR3 DNA reads TGTGCCAGCTCACCACAGGGACTAGCCACAGATACGCAGTATTTT. Protein product: CASSPQGLATDTQYF.

V gene TRBV4-1 combines with J gene TRBJ1-3; D gene ambiguous. Germline assignment: CDR1 MGHRA and CDR2 YSYEKL. The V gene lost 1 base and the J gene lost 0 bases, with 10 bases spanning the gap. The CDR3 spans 16 residues. In DNA, the CDR3 is TGCGCCAGCAGCCAAGTTGGCGGCAGCTCTGGAAACACCATATATTTT. Its protein is CASSQVGGSSGNTIYF.

The chain carries TRBV5-1 and TRBJ2-2, with D unresolved. The germline V gene has CDR1 SGHRS and CDR2 YFSETQ. V was trimmed by 0 bases and J by 4 bases, leaving 13 bases between them. The CDR3 has 16 amino acids. The CDR3 protein is CASSLDPGVRTGELFF. In DNA form, the CDR3 reads TGCGCCAGCAGCTTGGATCCGGGTGTTCGCACCGGGGAGCTGTTTTTT.

The chain couples TRBV2 to TRBJ2-1; possibly TRBD2 for D (5 bases). Deletions cut 3 bases from V and 9 bases from J, with 9 bases between. The CDR3 extends over 12 amino acids. Germline values: CDR1 SNHLY, CDR2 FYNNEI. CDR3 coding DNA: TGTGCCAGCAGTGATGAGGGAATTGAGCAGTTCTTC. Protein product: CASSDEGIEQFF.

In this sample, this clone turned up a few times. This rearrangement joins TRBV19 to TRBJ2-2; D may be TRBD2 (6 bases). The CDR3 extends over 13 amino acids. Trimming took 6 bases from V and 3 from J, leaving 8 bases between them. CDR1 is LNHDA, CDR2 SQIVND, per germline (reference sequence). CDR3 protein: CASSRDYTGELFF. The DNA for the CDR3 is TGTGCCAGTAGCCGGGACTACACCGGGGAGCTGTTTTTT.

In this sample, this clone turned up a few times. V and J are TRBV7-9 and TRBJ2-2; 7 bases are a match to TRBD2. The CDR3 loop spans 16 amino acids. V dropped 3 bases and J dropped 3; count of bases not matched to a gene: 7. CDR1 SEHNR and CDR2 FQNEAQ come from the germline V gene (reference sequence). The CDR3, as DNA: TGTGCCAGCAGCTTTTTGGCTAGCGGATACACCGGGGAGCTGTTTTTT. It yields the protein CASSFLASGYTGELFF.

The genes are TRBV4-1 and TRBJ2-7; 11 positions match TRBD1. Germline lookup yields CDR1 MGHRA and CDR2 YSYEKL. The CDR3 contains 16 residues. J was trimmed by 0 bases and V by 3 bases; bases with no gene match: 4. The CDR3 nucleotides read TGCGCCAGCAGCCATCCCGGGACAGGGGGCTCCTACGAGCAGTACTTC. The encoded protein is CASSHPGTGGSYEQYF.

The V gene is TRBV19, the J gene TRBJ2-3, with D perhaps TRBD2 (5 bases). The CDR3 extends over 16 amino acids. From germline, CDR1 is LNHDA and CDR2 SQIVND (reference sequence). Trimming cost V 1 base and J 1 base, with 12 bases left between them. Written as DNA, the CDR3 is TGTGCCAGTAGTATAGGGGAGACTGGTGGCACAGATACGCAGTATTTT. Translated: CASSIGETGGTDTQYF.

The rearrangement uses TRBV5-1 and TRBJ1-2; 8 bases map to TRBD1. Trimming removed 4 bases from V and 2 bases from J; junction bases left unmatched: 4. The germline gives CDR1 SGHRS, CDR2 YFSETQ. The CDR3 spans 14 residues. The CDR3 loop is CASSIQGGNYGYTF. The DNA for the CDR3 is TGCGCCAGCAGCATACAGGGGGGGAACTATGGCTACACCTTC.

J is TRBJ1-1 and V is TRBV2, with D uncertain. Germline V lookup: CDR1 SNHLY, CDR2 FYNNEI. Trimming shortened V by 0 bases and J by 1 base, and 3 bases separated the two germline ends. The CDR3 loop spans 13 amino acids. The CDR3 protein is CASSEAANTEAFF. The DNA of the CDR3 is TGTGCCAGCAGTGAAGCAGCGAACACTGAAGCTTTCTTT.

This CDR3 reads CASSEAFKASGANVLTF. CDR3 nucleotides: TGTGCCAGCAGTGAAGCGTTTAAAGCGTCTGGGGCCAACGTCCTGACTTTC. The genes are TRBV6-1 and TRBJ2-6, with D uncertain. Trimming stripped 0 bases from V and 1 base from J, with 10 bases between. Germline V gene sequence: CDR1 MNHNS, CDR2 SASEGT. CDR3 size: 17 residues.

This clone was observed a handful of times. This chain links TRBV24-1 with TRBJ2-3, with D unresolved. The germline V gene has CDR1 KGHDR and CDR2 SFDVKD. Trimming shortened V by 3 bases and J by 1 base, and 13 bases separated the two germline ends. This CDR3 spans 16 amino acids. The CDR3 bases are TGTGCCACCAGTGATCCGAACCCCGCAGGCACAGATACGCAGTATTTT. This gives the protein CATSDPNPAGTDTQYF.

The chain couples TRBV5-1 to TRBJ2-1; a possible D gene is TRBD2 (6 bases). Germline lookup yields CDR1 SGHRS and CDR2 YFSETQ. This CDR3 contains 16 residues. V was pared by 4 bases and J by 8 bases, with 22 bases between. The DNA for the CDR3 is TGCGCCAGCAGCGGGGGAGGACAATTCGGATTCGATGAGCAGTTCTTC. As protein: CASSGGGQFGFDEQFF.